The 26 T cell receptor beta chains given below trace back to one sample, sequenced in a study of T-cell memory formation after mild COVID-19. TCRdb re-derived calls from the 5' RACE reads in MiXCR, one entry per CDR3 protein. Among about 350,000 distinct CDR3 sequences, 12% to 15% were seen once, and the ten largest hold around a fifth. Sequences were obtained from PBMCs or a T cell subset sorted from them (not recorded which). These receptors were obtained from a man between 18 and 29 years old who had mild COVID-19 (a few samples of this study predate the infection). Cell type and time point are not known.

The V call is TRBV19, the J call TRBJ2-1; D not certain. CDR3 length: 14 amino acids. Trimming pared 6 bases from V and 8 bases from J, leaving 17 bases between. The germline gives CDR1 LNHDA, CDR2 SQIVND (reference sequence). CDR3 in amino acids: CASRRQSSADEQFF. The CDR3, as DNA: TGTGCCAGTAGACGTCAGTCCAGTGCGGATGAGCAGTTCTTC.

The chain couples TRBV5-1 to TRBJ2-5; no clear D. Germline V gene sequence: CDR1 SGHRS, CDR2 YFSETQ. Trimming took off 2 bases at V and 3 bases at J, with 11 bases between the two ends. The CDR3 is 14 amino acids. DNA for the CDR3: TGCGCCAGCAGCTTAATAGACGGAGAAGAGACCCAGTACTTC. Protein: CASSLIDGEETQYF.

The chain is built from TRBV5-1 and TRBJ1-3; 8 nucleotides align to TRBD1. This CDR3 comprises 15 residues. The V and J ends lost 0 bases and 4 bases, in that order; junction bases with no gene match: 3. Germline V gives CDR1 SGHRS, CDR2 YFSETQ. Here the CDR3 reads CASSLEGQAGNTIYF. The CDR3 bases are TGCGCCAGCAGCTTGGAGGGACAGGCAGGAAACACCATATATTTT.

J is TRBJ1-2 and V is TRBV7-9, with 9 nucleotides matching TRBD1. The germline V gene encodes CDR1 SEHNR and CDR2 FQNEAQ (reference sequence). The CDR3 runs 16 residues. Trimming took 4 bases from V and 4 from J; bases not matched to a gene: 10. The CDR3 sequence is CASSSPWTGAIYGYTF. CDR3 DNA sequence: TGTGCCAGCAGCTCCCCGTGGACAGGGGCTATCTATGGCTACACCTTC.

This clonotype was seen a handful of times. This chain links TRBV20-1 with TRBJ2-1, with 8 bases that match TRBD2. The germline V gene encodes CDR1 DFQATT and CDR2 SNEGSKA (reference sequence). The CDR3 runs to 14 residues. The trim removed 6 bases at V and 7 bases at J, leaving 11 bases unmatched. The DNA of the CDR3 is TGCAGTGCGCCCCCGGGACTAGGTAAAAATGAGCAGTTCTTC. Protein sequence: CSAPPGLGKNEQFF.

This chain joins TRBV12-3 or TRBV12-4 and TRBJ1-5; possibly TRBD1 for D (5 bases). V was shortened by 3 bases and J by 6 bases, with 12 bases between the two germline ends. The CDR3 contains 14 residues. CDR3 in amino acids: CASSLGRIGQPQHF. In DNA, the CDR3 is TGTGCCAGCAGTTTGGGACGGATAGGTCAGCCCCAGCATTTT.

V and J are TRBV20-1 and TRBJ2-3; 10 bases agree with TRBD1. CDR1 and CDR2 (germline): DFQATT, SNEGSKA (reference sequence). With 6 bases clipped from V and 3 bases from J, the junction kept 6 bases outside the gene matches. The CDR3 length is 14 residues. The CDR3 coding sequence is TGCAGTGCCAAGGACAGGGGGAGTACAGATACGCAGTATTTT. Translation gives CSAKDRGSTDTQYF.

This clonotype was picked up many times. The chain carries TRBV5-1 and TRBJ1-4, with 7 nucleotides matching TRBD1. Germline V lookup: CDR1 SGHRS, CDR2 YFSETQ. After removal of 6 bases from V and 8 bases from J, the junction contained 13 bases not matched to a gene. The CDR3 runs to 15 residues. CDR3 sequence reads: CASTPFGQAGEKLFF. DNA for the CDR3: TGCGCCAGCACTCCTTTCGGACAGGCTGGAGAAAAACTGTTTTTT.

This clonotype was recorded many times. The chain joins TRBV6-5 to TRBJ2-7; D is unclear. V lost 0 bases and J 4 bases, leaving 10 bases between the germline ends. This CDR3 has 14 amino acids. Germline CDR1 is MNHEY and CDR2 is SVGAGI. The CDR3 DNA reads TGTGCCAGCAGTTACTCGGGGATGGGTTACGAGCAGTACTTC. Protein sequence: CASSYSGMGYEQYF.

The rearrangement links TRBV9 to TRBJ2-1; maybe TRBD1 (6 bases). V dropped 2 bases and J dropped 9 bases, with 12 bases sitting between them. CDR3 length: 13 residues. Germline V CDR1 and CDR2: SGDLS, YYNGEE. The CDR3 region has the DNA TGTGCCAGCAGCGTTGATCAGGGGTCTGAGCAGTTCTTC. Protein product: CASSVDQGSEQFF. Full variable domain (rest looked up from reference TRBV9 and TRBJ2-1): DSGVTQTPKHLITATGQRVTLRCSPRSGDLSVYWYQQSLDQGLQFLIQYYNGEERAKGNILERFSAQQFPDLHSELNLSSLELGDSALYFCASSVDQGSEQFFGPGTRLTVL.

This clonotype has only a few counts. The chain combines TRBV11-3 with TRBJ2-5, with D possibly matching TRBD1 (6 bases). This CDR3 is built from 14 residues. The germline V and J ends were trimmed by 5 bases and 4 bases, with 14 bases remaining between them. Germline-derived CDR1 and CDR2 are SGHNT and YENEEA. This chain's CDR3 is CASSAGFRGETQYF. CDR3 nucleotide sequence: TGTGCCAGCAGCGCCGGTTTCAGGGGAGAGACCCAGTACTTC.

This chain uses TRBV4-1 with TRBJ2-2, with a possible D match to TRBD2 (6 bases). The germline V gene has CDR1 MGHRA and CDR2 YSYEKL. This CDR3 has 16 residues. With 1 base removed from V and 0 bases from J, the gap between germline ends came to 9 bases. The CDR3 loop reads CASSQAGGANTGELFF. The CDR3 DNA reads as TGCGCCAGCAGCCAAGCCGGCGGGGCGAACACCGGGGAGCTGTTTTTT.

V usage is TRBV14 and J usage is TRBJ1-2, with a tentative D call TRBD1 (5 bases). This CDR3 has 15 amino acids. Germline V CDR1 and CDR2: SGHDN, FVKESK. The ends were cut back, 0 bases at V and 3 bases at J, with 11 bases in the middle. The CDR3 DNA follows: TGTGCCAGCAGCCAAGATCGGTCGGGGGACTATGGCTACACCTTC. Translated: CASSQDRSGDYGYTF.

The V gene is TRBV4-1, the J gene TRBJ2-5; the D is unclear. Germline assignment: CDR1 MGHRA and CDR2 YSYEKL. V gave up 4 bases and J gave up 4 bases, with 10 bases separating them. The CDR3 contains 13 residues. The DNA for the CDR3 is TGCGCCAGCAGCCCAGCCCTATTAGAGACCCAGTACTTC. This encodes CASSPALLETQYF.

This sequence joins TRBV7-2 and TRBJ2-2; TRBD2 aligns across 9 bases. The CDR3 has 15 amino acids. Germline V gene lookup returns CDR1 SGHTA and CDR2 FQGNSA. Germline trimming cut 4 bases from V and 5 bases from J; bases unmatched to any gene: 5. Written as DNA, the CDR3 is TGTGCCAGCAGCTATAGCGGGGGCCCTACCGGGGAGCTGTTTTTT. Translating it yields CASSYSGGPTGELFF.

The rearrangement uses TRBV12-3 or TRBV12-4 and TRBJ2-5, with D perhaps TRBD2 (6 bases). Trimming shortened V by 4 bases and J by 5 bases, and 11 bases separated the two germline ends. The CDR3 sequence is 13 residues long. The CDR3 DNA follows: TGTGCCAGCAGTTCCTGGGGGGAGGAGACCCAGTACTTC. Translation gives CASSSWGEETQYF.

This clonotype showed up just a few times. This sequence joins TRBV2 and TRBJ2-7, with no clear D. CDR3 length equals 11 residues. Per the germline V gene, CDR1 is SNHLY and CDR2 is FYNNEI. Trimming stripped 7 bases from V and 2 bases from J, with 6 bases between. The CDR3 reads CASIRAYEQYF. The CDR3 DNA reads TGTGCCAGCATACGGGCCTACGAGCAGTACTTC.

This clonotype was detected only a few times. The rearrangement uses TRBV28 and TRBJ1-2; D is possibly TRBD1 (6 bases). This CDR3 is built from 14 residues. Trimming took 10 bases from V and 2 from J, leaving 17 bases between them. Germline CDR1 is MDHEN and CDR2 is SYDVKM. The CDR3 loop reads CATRGGRENYGYTF. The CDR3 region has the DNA TGTGCCACCCGGGGGGGGCGAGAGAACTATGGCTACACCTTC.

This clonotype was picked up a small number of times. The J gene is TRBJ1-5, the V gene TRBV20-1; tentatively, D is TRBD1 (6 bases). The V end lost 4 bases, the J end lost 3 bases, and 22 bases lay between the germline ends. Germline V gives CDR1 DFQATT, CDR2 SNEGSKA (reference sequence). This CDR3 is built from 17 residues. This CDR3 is CSAIGGLGWRANQPQHF. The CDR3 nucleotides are TGCAGTGCTATCGGGGGGCTCGGATGGAGGGCCAATCAGCCCCAGCATTTT.

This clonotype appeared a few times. This chain's CDR3 is CASRAQGLALSTDTQYF. Written as DNA, the CDR3 is TGTGCCAGCAGAGCACAGGGACTAGCGCTGAGCACAGATACGCAGTATTTT. V usage is TRBV6-5 and J usage is TRBJ2-3, with 10 bases matching TRBD2. The V gene end was trimmed by 6 bases and the J gene end by 0 bases; junction bases not matched to a gene: 9. Germline values: CDR1 MNHEY, CDR2 SVGAGI. This CDR3 has 17 residues.

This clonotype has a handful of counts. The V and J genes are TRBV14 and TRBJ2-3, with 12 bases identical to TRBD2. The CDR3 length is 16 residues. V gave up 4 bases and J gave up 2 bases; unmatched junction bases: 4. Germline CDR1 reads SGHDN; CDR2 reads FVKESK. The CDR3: CASSRWTSGVTDTQYF. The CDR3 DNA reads TGTGCCAGCAGCCGATGGACTAGCGGGGTCACAGATACGCAGTATTTT. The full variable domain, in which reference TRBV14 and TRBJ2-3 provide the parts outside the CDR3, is EAGVTQFPSHSVIEKGQTVTLRCDPISGHDNLYWYRRVMGKEIKFLLHFVKESKQDESGMPNNRFLAERTGGTYSTLKVQPAELEDSGVYFCASSRWTSGVTDTQYFGPGTRLTVL.

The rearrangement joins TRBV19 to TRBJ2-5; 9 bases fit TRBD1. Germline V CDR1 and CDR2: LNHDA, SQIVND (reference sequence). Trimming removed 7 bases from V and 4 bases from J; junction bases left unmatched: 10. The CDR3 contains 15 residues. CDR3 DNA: TGTGCCAGTACCGACGGGACAGGGCGCCGAGAGACCCAGTACTTC. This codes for CASTDGTGRRETQYF.

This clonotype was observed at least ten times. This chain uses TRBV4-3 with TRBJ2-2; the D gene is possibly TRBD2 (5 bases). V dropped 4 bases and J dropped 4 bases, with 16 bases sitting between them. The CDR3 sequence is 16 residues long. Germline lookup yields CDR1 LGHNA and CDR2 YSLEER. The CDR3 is CASSPTGVGSTGELFF. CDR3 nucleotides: TGCGCCAGCAGCCCCACCGGAGTAGGGAGCACCGGGGAGCTGTTTTTT.

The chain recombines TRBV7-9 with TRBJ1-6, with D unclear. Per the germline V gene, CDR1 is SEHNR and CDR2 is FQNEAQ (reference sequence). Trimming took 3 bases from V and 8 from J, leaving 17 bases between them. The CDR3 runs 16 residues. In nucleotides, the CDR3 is TGTGCCAGCAGCTTTCTGTCAGGAGGTCCTGATTCACCCCTCCACTTT. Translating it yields CASSFLSGGPDSPLHF.

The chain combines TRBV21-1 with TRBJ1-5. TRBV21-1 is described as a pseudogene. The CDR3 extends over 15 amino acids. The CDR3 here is CASSTDGMESQPQHF. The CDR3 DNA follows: TGTGCCAGCAGCACAGACGGGATGGAATCTCAGCCCCAGCATTTT.

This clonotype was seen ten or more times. The CDR3, as DNA: TGTGCCAGCAGTTCCCATTCTAGCGGAACCTACGAGCAGTACGTC. This sequence encodes CASSSHSSGTYEQYV. The rearrangement joins TRBV6-2 or TRBV6-3 to TRBJ2-7; 7 nucleotides agree with TRBD2. With 4 bases clipped from V and 2 bases from J, the junction kept 8 bases outside the gene matches. The germline gives CDR1 MNHEY, CDR2 SVGEGT. The CDR3 covers 15 residues.